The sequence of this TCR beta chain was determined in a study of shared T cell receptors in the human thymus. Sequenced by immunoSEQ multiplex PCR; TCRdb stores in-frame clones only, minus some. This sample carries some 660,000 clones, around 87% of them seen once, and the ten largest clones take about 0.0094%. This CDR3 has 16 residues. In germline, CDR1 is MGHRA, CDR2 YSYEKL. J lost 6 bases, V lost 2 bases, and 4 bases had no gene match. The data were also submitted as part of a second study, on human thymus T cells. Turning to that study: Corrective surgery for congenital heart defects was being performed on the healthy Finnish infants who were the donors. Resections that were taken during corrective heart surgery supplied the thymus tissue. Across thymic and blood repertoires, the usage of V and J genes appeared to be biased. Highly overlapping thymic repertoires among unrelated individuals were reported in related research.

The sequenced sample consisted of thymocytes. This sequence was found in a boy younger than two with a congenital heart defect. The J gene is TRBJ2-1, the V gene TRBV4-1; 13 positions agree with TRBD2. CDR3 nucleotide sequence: TGCGCCAGCAGCCAACTAACTAGCGGGGGGGCCAATGAGCAGTTCTTC. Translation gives CASSQLTSGGANEQFF.